Included here is one T cell receptor beta chain sequence, with context. Clones were read by immunoSEQ multiplex PCR, and TCRdb kept only the in-frame ones, dropping some. The sample gives about 69,000 clones, approximately 91% of which show up once; roughly 1.3% is in the top ten. There are 16 residues in the CDR3. J lost 2 bases, V lost 5 bases, and 8 bases had no gene match. Per the germline V gene, CDR1 is SGHVS and CDR2 is FQNEAQ. This sample stems from a study of T cell changes during pregnancy in multiple sclerosis. The gene calls are TRBV7-8 and TRBJ2-7; 11 bases align to TRBD2. Sample: peripheral blood, taken in the third trimester of pregnancy. The TCR originated in a female donor with multiple sclerosis, enrolled in a pregnancy study. The DNA of the CDR3 is TGTGCCAGCAGCCCCCGGGGACTAGCGGCTACCTACGAGCAGTACTTC. Protein product: CASSPRGLAATYEQYF.